This T cell receptor beta chain was sequenced for a study of control samples from healthy donors and cancer patients (dated by TCRdb to about 2020). V loses 8 bases at its end and J loses 1 base; junction bases beyond the gene matches: 9. CDR1 and CDR2 were assigned from the germline V gene as SGHRS and YFSETQ. CDR3 length: 14 amino acids, cysteine to phenylalanine. Of all the DNA, just the CDR3 is kept, 42 bases in frame from base 1. Concerning this clone itself: Its cognate antigen has yet to be identified. Per-nucleotide qualities are absent, and no much larger clonotype sits a single base away.

The library was made by the immunoSEQ multiplex PCR assay. TCRdb mirrors the immuneACCESS table, restricted to in-frame sequences. Some clones are absent from its copies; in checked studies, under half trace to an unresolved V gene, and the reason for the others is unknown. For this sample the table gives 90,000 or so clones, of which about 88% were detected only once. Together, the top ten hold over 0.95% of the sample. This clonotype was sampled from a woman aged 45 to 65 in good health. The specimen was blood. The V and J genes are TRBV5-1 and TRBJ2-7; 7 junctional bases match TRBD1. CDR3 protein: CARGCEGASYEQYF. The nucleotides are TGCGCCAGGGGATGCGAGGGGGCTTCCTACGAGCAGTACTTC.